The sequence of this T cell receptor beta chain was determined in a study of blood T cell repertoires in COVID-19. As for the study in general: Italy, Spain and the United States were the sources of the convalescent and acute COVID-19 samples. Sources were T cells, B-cell-depleted T cells, or PBMCs; the material itself was cDNA or gDNA.

In the original analysis: Reference gene primer amplification gave estimated nucleated cell counts. Produced via immunoSEQ multiplex PCR; TCRdb's table is partial and in-frame only. V and J calls and clone size come straight from that table; D and trimming were deduced from the DNA. The sample lists some 80,000 clones, 88% seen once, with about 21% in the top ten. This CDR3 is built from 14 residues. Per germline, CDR1 SGHTA and CDR2 FQGTGA. The V and J ends lost 5 bases and 4 bases respectively, with 14 bases between them. This clonotype was obtained from a human donor in a cohort sampled during active COVID-19. The chain has TRBV7-3 and TRBJ2-5; a weak D match, TRBD2 (5 bases). Sample: peripheral blood. For the CDR3, the DNA is TGTGCCAGCAGCCAGCGGTCCTGGGGAGAGACCCAGTACTTC. Encoded protein: CASSQRSWGETQYF. Complete variable domain (other parts from reference TRBV7-3 and TRBJ2-5): GAGVSQTPSNKVTEKGKYVELRCDPISGHTALYWYRQSLGQGPEFLIYFQGTGAADDSGLPNDRFFAVRPEGSVSTLKIQRTERGDSAVYLCASSQRSWGETQYFGPGTRLLVL.